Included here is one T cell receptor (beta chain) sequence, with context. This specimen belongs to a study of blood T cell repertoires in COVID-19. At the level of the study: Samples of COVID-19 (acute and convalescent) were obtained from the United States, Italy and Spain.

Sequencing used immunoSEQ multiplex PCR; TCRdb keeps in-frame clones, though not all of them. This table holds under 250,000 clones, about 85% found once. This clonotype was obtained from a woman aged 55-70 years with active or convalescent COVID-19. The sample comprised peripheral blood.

CDR3 sequence: CASSSNGTGVKTEAFF. DNA of the CDR3: TGTGCCAGCTCATCTAACGGGACAGGGGTAAAGACTGAAGCTTTCTTT. The rearrangement uses TRBV18 and TRBJ1-1, with 10 bases aligning to TRBD1. The CDR3 extends over 16 amino acids. V trimming: 5 bases; J trimming: 5 bases; junction bases outside the gene matches: 11. Germline lookup yields CDR1 KGHSH and CDR2 LQKENI.